The 20 T cell receptor beta chains below come from one sample, sequenced in a study of a mutant IDH1 vaccine in newly diagnosed glioma. The time point was: baseline, week 1 (first vaccination visit). Treatment noted: pre-vaccination baseline after standard-of-care therapy. The method was immunoSEQ multiplex PCR; TCRdb's version includes in-frame clones alone and lacks a portion of them. The data contain 85,000 to 100,000 clones, 83% of them singletons. The sequencing used PBMCs, collected from a glioma patient treated with radiotherapy, temozolomide or both. These receptors were obtained from a woman aged 50 to 60 with glioma.

The rearrangement joins TRBV7-2 to TRBJ1-5, with a tentative D call TRBD1 (6 bases). V shed 1 base and J shed 4 bases, with 11 bases lying between them. The CDR3 has 15 residues. Germline V gene sequence: CDR1 SGHTA, CDR2 FQGNSA. The CDR3 nucleotides are TGTGCCAGCAGCTTAGAGGGGACACCTAATCAGCCCCAGCATTTT. It specifies CASSLEGTPNQPQHF.

As regards this clone: The junction does not match germline at one end; this may be a read error. This chain uses TRBV19 with TRBJ2-7, with TRBD1 matching 8 bases. This CDR3 spans 13 amino acids. CDR1 and CDR2 (germline): LNHDA, SQIVND (reference sequence). The CDR3: CASSRPGQDLFSF. The CDR3 DNA is TGTGCCAGTTCCCGACCGGGACAGGACTTATTCAGCTTC.

The chain employs TRBV29-1 and TRBJ2-1, with D maybe TRBD1 (6 bases). The germline CDR1 and CDR2 sequences are SQVTM and ANQGSEA. The CDR3 covers 14 residues. The V end lost 7 bases, the J end lost 1 base, and 14 bases lay between the germline ends. The CDR3 nucleotides read TGCAGCGGCTCAGGGGAATTATCCTACAATGAGCAGTTCTTC. Its translation is CSGSGELSYNEQFF.

This clone was recorded only once. The chain joins TRBV6-1 to TRBJ2-7; D unclear. The V end was cut by 3 bases, the J end by 3 bases, with 15 bases between. The germline gives CDR1 MNHNS, CDR2 SASEGT. This CDR3 is 15 amino acids long. Written as DNA, the CDR3 is TGTGCCAGCAGTGACTCAATTCGATGGGGCTACGAGCAGTACTTC. It translates to CASSDSIRWGYEQYF.

Written as DNA, the CDR3 is TGTGCCAGCAGCTTAGGATCTATCCAGGTAGAAATTAACTATGGCTACACCTTC. As protein: CASSLGSIQVEINYGYTF. The rearrangement joins TRBV7-2 to TRBJ1-2, with unresolved D. Trimming stripped 1 base from V and 1 base from J, with 19 bases between. The CDR3 has 18 amino acids. Germline V gene sequence: CDR1 SGHTA, CDR2 FQGNSA.

The chain combines TRBV27 with TRBJ2-7; D call uncertain. V was pared by 0 bases and J by 3 bases, with 15 bases between. The CDR3 length is 16 residues. Germline values: CDR1 MNHEY, CDR2 SMNVEV (reference sequence). CDR3 DNA: TGTGCCAGCAGTTTATCGGGATTGTGGTCCAACTACGAGCAGTACTTC. This sequence encodes CASSLSGLWSNYEQYF.

This chain links TRBV18 with TRBJ1-2; D might be TRBD1 (5 bases). The V end was cut by 4 bases, the J end by 3 bases, with 9 bases between. This CDR3 comprises 13 residues. Germline V gene sequence: CDR1 KGHSH, CDR2 LQKENI. The CDR3 nucleotides are TGTGCCAGCTCACGGGGGAGGGACTATGGCTACACCTTC. As protein: CASSRGRDYGYTF.

The chain combines TRBV7-2 with TRBJ1-1; D may be TRBD1 (5 bases). The germline V gene has CDR1 SGHTA and CDR2 FQGNSA. V shed 7 bases and J shed 0 bases, with 24 bases lying between them. The CDR3 extends over 18 amino acids. CDR3 DNA: TGTGCCAGCATCCTGACAGCCGGGGACCCTACCATGAACACTGAAGCTTTCTTT. As protein: CASILTAGDPTMNTEAFF. Full variable domain (rest looked up from reference TRBV7-2 and TRBJ1-1): GAGVSQSPSNKVTEKGKDVELRCDPISGHTALYWYRQSLGQGLEFLIYFQGNSAPDKSGLPSDRFSAERTGGSVSTLTIQRTQQEDSAVYLCASILTAGDPTMNTEAFFGQGTRLTVV.

The gene calls are TRBV7-8 and TRBJ2-2; the match to TRBD2 covers 7 bases. The CDR3 has 17 amino acids. V dropped 5 bases and J dropped 0; count of bases not matched to a gene: 9. Germline-derived CDR1 and CDR2 are SGHVS and FQNEAQ. The CDR3 DNA reads TGTGCCAGCAGCCCTCGACTAGCCCTTACGAACACCGGGGAGCTGTTTTTT. It encodes CASSPRLALTNTGELFF.

The chain has TRBV6-4 and TRBJ1-1; possibly TRBD1 for D (6 bases). Germline V gives CDR1 MRHNA, CDR2 SNTAGT. The CDR3 contains 15 residues. Trimming pared 6 bases from V and 6 bases from J, leaving 20 bases between. CDR3 nucleotides: TGTGCCAGCAGGCAAACAGGGATTGGGTTATCTGAAGCTTTCTTT. Its protein is CASRQTGIGLSEAFF.

The chain joins TRBV10-3 to TRBJ1-4, with a possible D match to TRBD1 (6 bases). V dropped 7 bases and J dropped 6 bases, with 18 bases sitting between them. CDR1 is ENHRY, CDR2 SYGVKD, per germline. This CDR3 comprises 15 residues. The CDR3, as DNA: TGTGCCATCAAAGGAACGGGGGCGCCGGATGAAAAACTGTTTTTT. This encodes CAIKGTGAPDEKLFF.

The rearrangement joins TRBV10-3 to TRBJ1-1; D possibly corresponds to TRBD1 (5 bases). V lost 7 bases and J lost 6, with 15 bases in between. The V gene's germline CDR1 is ENHRY and CDR2 SYGVKD. The CDR3 covers 13 residues. In DNA, the CDR3 is TGTGCCATCATCCAAAGGGACGGGGCTGAAGCTTTCTTT. Protein product: CAIIQRDGAEAFF.

This rearrangement joins TRBV6-5 to TRBJ1-5; D gene ambiguous. Looked up from germline, CDR1 is MNHEY and CDR2 is SVGAGI. The V end lost 4 bases, the J end lost 8 bases, and 9 bases lay between the germline ends. The length of the CDR3 is 12 residues. CDR3 sequence reads: CASSSPGEPQHF. CDR3 DNA: TGTGCCAGCAGTTCGCCCGGGGAGCCCCAGCATTTT.

The chain joins TRBV7-9 to TRBJ1-1, with D uncertain. V was clipped by 2 bases and J by 4 bases, with 5 bases between them. CDR1 and CDR2 (germline): SEHNR, FQNEAQ (reference sequence). The CDR3 length is 12 residues. The CDR3 loop is CASSLYGTEAFF. Here the CDR3 DNA reads TGTGCCAGCAGCTTATATGGCACTGAAGCTTTCTTT.

The rearrangement joins TRBV7-9 to TRBJ1-5; no clear D. CDR1 and CDR2 (germline): SEHNR, FQNEAQ (reference sequence). The V gene lost 2 bases and the J gene lost 4 bases, with 3 bases spanning the gap. The CDR3 loop spans 12 amino acids. The CDR3 coding sequence is TGTGCCAGCAGCTTACAGAATCAGCCCCAGCATTTT. Translating gives CASSLQNQPQHF.

The V and J genes are TRBV28 and TRBJ2-7, with 12 bases that match TRBD2. The CDR3 has 16 amino acids. Germline lookup yields CDR1 MDHEN and CDR2 SYDVKM. The V gene end was trimmed by 4 bases and the J gene end by 4 bases; junction bases not matched to a gene: 8. The CDR3 DNA sequence: TGTGCCAGCAGTTCAGCAGGACTAGCGGGGACATACGAGCAGTACTTC. It codes for CASSSAGLAGTYEQYF.

J is TRBJ2-3 and V is TRBV7-6; unclear D gene. Looked up from germline, CDR1 is SGHVS and CDR2 is FNYEAQ. There are 13 residues in the CDR3. The V gene lost 2 bases and the J gene lost 2 bases, with 5 bases spanning the gap. This chain's CDR3 is CASSLMDTDTQYF. In nucleotides, the CDR3 is TGTGCCAGCAGCTTAATGGACACAGATACGCAGTATTTT.

The J gene is TRBJ1-1, the V gene TRBV29-1; D unclear. This CDR3 comprises 12 residues. Trimming removed 6 bases at V and 4 bases at J, with 12 bases between. Germline CDR1 reads SQVTM; CDR2 reads ANQGSEA. The CDR3 protein is CSVQGFGTEAFF. The DNA for the CDR3 is TGCAGCGTCCAAGGGTTCGGCACTGAAGCTTTCTTT.

V usage is TRBV19 and J usage is TRBJ2-7; D is perhaps TRBD1 or TRBD2 (5 bases each). Trimming removed 3 bases from V and 2 bases from J, with 8 bases in between. Per the germline V gene, CDR1 is LNHDA and CDR2 is SQIVND (reference sequence). The CDR3 loop spans 13 amino acids. CDR3 sequence reads: CASSIGGTYEQYF. CDR3 coding DNA: TGTGCCAGTAGTATTGGGGGTACCTACGAGCAGTACTTC.

This clone was detected once. The rearrangement links TRBV13 to TRBJ2-7; tentatively, D is TRBD1 (6 bases). Germline V lookup: CDR1 PRHDT, CDR2 FYEKMQ (reference sequence). This CDR3 is 17 amino acids long. Trimming took off 3 bases at V and 0 bases at J, with 18 bases between the two ends. The CDR3 sequence is CASSLGAGTTYSYEQYF. The CDR3 DNA follows: TGTGCCAGCAGCTTGGGAGCCGGGACAACCTACTCCTACGAGCAGTACTTC. The full variable domain, in which reference TRBV13 and TRBJ2-7 provide the parts outside the CDR3, is AAGVIQSPRHLIKEKRETATLKCYPIPRHDTVYWYQQGPGQDPQFLISFYEKMQSDKGSIPDRFSAQQFSDYHSELNMSSLELGDSALYFCASSLGAGTTYSYEQYFGPGTRLTVT.